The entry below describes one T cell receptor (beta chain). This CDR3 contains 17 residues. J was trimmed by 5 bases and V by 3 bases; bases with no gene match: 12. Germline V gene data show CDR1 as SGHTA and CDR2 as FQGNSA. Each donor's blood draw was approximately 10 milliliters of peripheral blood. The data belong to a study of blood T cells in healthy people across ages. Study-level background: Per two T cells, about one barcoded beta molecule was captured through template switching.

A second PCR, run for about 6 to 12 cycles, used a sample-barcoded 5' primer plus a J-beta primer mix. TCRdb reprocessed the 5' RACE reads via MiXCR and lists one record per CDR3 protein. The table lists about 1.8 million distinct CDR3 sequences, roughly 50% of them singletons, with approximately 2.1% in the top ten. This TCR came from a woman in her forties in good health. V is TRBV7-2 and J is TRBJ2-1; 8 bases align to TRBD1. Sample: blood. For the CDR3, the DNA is TGTGCCAGCAGCTTTCATCGAGGACAGGGTCTTAACAATGAGCAGTTCTTC. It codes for CASSFHRGQGLNNEQFF.